This T cell receptor beta chain was recorded in a study of regulatory T cells in long-lasting Graves disease. V gave up 4 bases and J gave up 2 bases; unmatched junction bases: 5. Germline CDR1 reads WSHSY; CDR2 reads SAAADI. This CDR3 spans 16 amino acids. Time point specified: newly diagnosed GD, antithyroid drugs for less than 3 months. PBMC-derived RNA was used for the TCR library. Arm-PCR of CDR3 regions with iRepertoire HTBI primers generated TCR beta libraries. TCRdb analysed the multiplex PCR reads with MiXCR anew, one entry per CDR3 protein. The sample gives fewer than 500,000 distinct CDR3 sequences, about 17% of which show up once; less than 15% is in the top ten. This clonotype has a handful of counts. This same sample was also taken into another study, of T cells in Graves' hyperthyroidism and ophthalmopathy.

The sequence was obtained from a man in his forties or fifties with Graves disease. This chain connects TRBV10-2 to TRBJ2-3; 11 bases line up with TRBD2. The input for sequencing was peripheral blood mononuclear cells (PBMCs), taken at new diagnosis, from a patient treated with antithyroid drugs. The CDR3 spells CASSVGSGRATDTQYF. The CDR3 bases are TGCGCCAGCAGTGTTGGTAGCGGGAGGGCCACAGATACGCAGTATTTT.